The 27 T cell receptor beta chains below come from one sample, sequenced in a study of T cell repertoires in cytomegalovirus infection. TCRdb reprocessed the reads with MiXCR, giving one entry per CDR3 protein. The sample has about 740,000 distinct CDR3 sequences, about 40% seen once; the top ten hold around 2.6%. What was sequenced was PBMCs. These receptors were collected from a human donor in good health (CMV status not recorded). Some clones in this sample may be carry-over from other donors' samples.

The V gene is TRBV12-3 or TRBV12-4, the J gene TRBJ2-4, with D possibly being TRBD2 (5 bases). Deletions cut 2 bases from V and 2 bases from J, with 13 bases between. The CDR3 length is 16 residues. The CDR3 DNA reads as TGTGCCAGCAGTTTAAGCGGTCCCGGGTCCAAAAACATTCAGTACTTC. Its protein is CASSLSGPGSKNIQYF.

This clonotype has more than one count but fewer than ten. The chain has TRBV11-2 and TRBJ2-5, with 13 bases fitting TRBD2. The CDR3 runs to 16 residues. The trim removed 4 bases at V and 5 bases at J, leaving 7 bases unmatched. Germline CDR1 reads SGHAT; CDR2 reads FQNNGV. The CDR3 loop reads CASSYLTSGREETQYF. For the CDR3, the DNA is TGTGCCAGCAGCTATCTAACTAGCGGGAGGGAGGAGACCCAGTACTTC.

This clonotype appeared a few times. The V call is TRBV2, the J call TRBJ1-2, with D unclear. Germline V gene lookup returns CDR1 SNHLY and CDR2 FYNNEI. Trimming took 5 bases from V and 8 from J, leaving 18 bases between them. The CDR3 is 14 amino acids. CDR3 sequence: CASSPGPNYYGYTF. The CDR3 region has the DNA TGTGCCAGCAGTCCCGGTCCTAACTATTACGGCTACACCTTC.

The genes are TRBV29-1 and TRBJ2-7, with 10 bases identical to TRBD1. The CDR3 totals 14 residues. Trimming took 2 bases from V and 5 from J; bases not matched to a gene: 6. Germline assignment: CDR1 SQVTM and CDR2 ANQGSEA. As DNA, the CDR3 is TGCAGCGTTGAATCCGGGACAGGGGACCACGAGCAGTACTTC. This translates into CSVESGTGDHEQYF.

This clonotype showed up just a few times. The chain employs TRBV12-3 or TRBV12-4 and TRBJ2-7, with 8 bases lining up with TRBD2. The trim removed 3 bases at V and 6 bases at J, leaving 7 bases unmatched. The CDR3 has 14 amino acids. The CDR3 sequence: CASSFRAGVSEQYF. CDR3 DNA sequence: TGTGCCAGCAGTTTTCGAGCGGGGGTGAGCGAGCAGTACTTC.

V usage is TRBV2 and J usage is TRBJ2-2; the match to TRBD2 covers 9 bases. The J segment lost 5 bases and the V segment lost 4 bases, leaving 8 bases of the junction unmatched. The CDR3 length is 16 residues. Germline assignment: CDR1 SNHLY and CDR2 FYNNEI. The CDR3 nucleotides read TGTGCCAGCAGTGGTGAGCGGGAGGTCTGGACCGGGGAGCTGTTTTTT. Translating it yields CASSGEREVWTGELFF.

The chain is built from TRBV19 and TRBJ2-7; 9 nucleotides agree with TRBD2. The trim removed 3 bases at V and 6 bases at J, leaving 6 bases unmatched. The germline CDR1 and CDR2 sequences are LNHDA and SQIVND (reference sequence). CDR3 length equals 14 residues. CDR3 nucleotides: TGTGCCAGTAGTATGGGGACTAGCACGCCCGAGCAGTACTTC. It translates to CASSMGTSTPEQYF.

V and J are TRBV4-2 and TRBJ1-5, with D possibly matching TRBD1 (6 bases). The CDR3 has 17 residues. Trimming removed 0 bases at V and 0 bases at J, with 12 bases between. Germline CDR1 and CDR2: LGHNA and YNFKEQ. CDR3 residues: CASSQESQGFSNQPQHF. In DNA form, the CDR3 reads TGTGCCAGCAGCCAAGAATCGCAGGGGTTTAGCAATCAGCCCCAGCATTTT.

As regards this clonotype: Its ends do not fully match the called genes, so a read error is possible. The CDR3 region has the DNA TGTGCCAGCAGCCCAAGGAGTCGGGAGTGGGGTGAGCAGTTCTTC. Translation gives CASSPRSREWGEQFF. The chain carries TRBV4-1 and TRBJ2-1; D may be TRBD2 (6 bases). The CDR3 has 15 amino acids. Germline V gene lookup returns CDR1 MGHRA and CDR2 YSYEKL.

This clonotype has more than one count but fewer than ten. V is TRBV28 and J is TRBJ1-1; possibly TRBD1 for D (6 bases). V lost 5 bases to trimming and J lost 1 base, with 14 bases between them. The germline V gene has CDR1 MDHEN and CDR2 SYDVKM. CDR3 length equals 15 residues. The CDR3 protein is CASSLEGDANTEAFF. CDR3 DNA sequence: TGTGCCAGCAGTCTCGAGGGGGATGCGAACACTGAAGCTTTCTTT.

Comment on this clonotype: It is likely a read error, because the conserved phenylalanine at the end of the CDR3 is missing. This chain joins TRBV20-1 and TRBJ1-5; D call uncertain. Per germline, CDR1 DFQATT and CDR2 SNEGSKA (reference sequence). Trimming removed 2 bases from V and 4 bases from J, with 9 bases in between. The CDR3 is made up of 13 amino acids. The CDR3 protein is CSARRQLNQPQHL. CDR3 nucleotides: TGCAGTGCTAGAAGGCAGCTTAATCAGCCCCAGCATTTG.

The chain joins TRBV5-1 to TRBJ2-6; no clear D gene. The CDR3 runs 17 residues. Trimming cost V 2 bases and J 5 bases, with 17 bases left between them. Germline V lookup: CDR1 SGHRS, CDR2 YFSETQ. The CDR3 loop reads CASSLTDPTFRANVLTF. DNA of the CDR3: TGCGCCAGCAGCTTAACAGACCCCACCTTTCGGGCCAACGTCCTGACTTTC. The variable domain in full, with the rest retrieved from reference TRBV5-1 and TRBJ2-6, is KAGVTQTPRYLIKTRGQQVTLSCSPISGHRSVSWYQQTPGQGLQFLFEYFSETQRNKGNFPGRFSGRQFSNSRSEMNVSTLELGDSALYLCASSLTDPTFRANVLTFGAGSRLTVL.

Ten or more counts support this clonotype. J is TRBJ1-2 and V is TRBV19; D is undetermined. This CDR3 contains 11 residues. V was pared by 5 bases and J by 8 bases, with 9 bases between. Germline values: CDR1 LNHDA, CDR2 SQIVND (reference sequence). Written as DNA, the CDR3 is TGTGCCAGTAGTGGACGTCGGGGCTACACCTTC. Its translation: CASSGRRGYTF.

The V and J genes are TRBV5-1 and TRBJ1-2; D gene uncertain. This CDR3 is 15 amino acids long. The V gene lost 0 bases and the J gene lost 7 bases, with 16 bases spanning the gap. The germline CDR1 and CDR2 sequences are SGHRS and YFSETQ. For the CDR3, the DNA is TGCGCCAGCAGCTTGGGGGATTCGGGGAGTCGTGGCTACACCTTC. Translated, it gives CASSLGDSGSRGYTF.

DNA of the CDR3: TGTGCCAGCAGTACCTACGTACGGGACACCTCGGGGGAGCTGTTTTTT. It translates to CASSTYVRDTSGELFF. V gene TRBV28 combines with J gene TRBJ2-2; perhaps TRBD1 as D (6 bases). The V gene lost 5 bases and the J gene lost 8 bases, with 21 bases spanning the gap. Germline-derived CDR1 and CDR2 are MDHEN and SYDVKM. The CDR3 is made up of 16 amino acids.

This clonotype has a handful of counts. This chain connects TRBV12-3 or TRBV12-4 to TRBJ2-2; 9 bases are shared with TRBD1. The CDR3 runs to 14 residues. The V segment lost 5 bases and the J segment 5 bases; nucleotides outside the gene matches: 3. The CDR3 DNA sequence: TGTGCCAGCAGTGCAGGGACAGGGACCGGGGAGCTGTTTTTT. It specifies CASSAGTGTGELFF.

This clonotype was counted at least ten times. This chain joins TRBV7-2 and TRBJ2-1, with 8 nucleotides matching TRBD2. V was pared by 3 bases and J by 10 bases, with 11 bases of the junction left unmatched. The CDR3 loop spans 15 amino acids. Germline-derived CDR1 and CDR2 are SGHTA and FQGNSA. The CDR3 loop reads CASSFIVSGNQEQFF. The CDR3 DNA reads TGTGCCAGCAGCTTCATTGTTAGCGGGAACCAGGAGCAGTTCTTC.

This clonotype was counted a few times. CDR3 in amino acids: CASSLGGAPRETQYF. As DNA, the CDR3 is TGTGCCAGCAGCTTGGGGGGGGCGCCTCGAGAGACCCAGTACTTC. This rearrangement joins TRBV7-3 to TRBJ2-5; tentative D call: TRBD2 (7 bases). Germline loops: CDR1 SGHTA, CDR2 FQGTGA. CDR3 length: 15 residues. V was trimmed by 3 bases and J by 4 bases, leaving 15 bases between them.

This sequence joins TRBV28 and TRBJ1-2; D is unclear. Germline V gives CDR1 MDHEN, CDR2 SYDVKM. This CDR3 comprises 14 residues. The V and J ends lost 5 bases and 6 bases respectively, with 16 bases between them. Written as DNA, the CDR3 is TGTGCCAGCAGTCCTGGGAGAGGGATAAATGGCTACACCTTC. It specifies CASSPGRGINGYTF.

Worth noting for this clonotype: The germline gene is not matched at one end of the junction; a read error may be the cause. The rearrangement uses TRBV4-1 and TRBJ1-2; D is unclear. CDR3 length: 16 residues. Germline V gene data show CDR1 as MGHRA and CDR2 as YSYEKL. The CDR3 DNA reads as TGTGCCAGCAGCCCCGACTGGAGCAAAGCTAACTATGGCTACACCTTC. It specifies CASSPDWSKANYGYTF.

There are many counts of this clonotype. The chain couples TRBV7-6 to TRBJ2-3; D unclear. The CDR3 extends over 13 amino acids. The V gene's germline CDR1 is SGHVS and CDR2 FNYEAQ. V gave up 2 bases and J gave up 0 bases, with 3 bases separating them. The CDR3 here is CASSLSSTDTQYF. CDR3 nucleotides: TGTGCCAGCAGCTTATCAAGCACAGATACGCAGTATTTT. The full variable domain, in which reference TRBV7-6 and TRBJ2-3 provide the parts outside the CDR3, is GAGVSQSPRYKVTKRGQDVALRCDPISGHVSLYWYRQALGQGPEFLTYFNYEAQQDKSGLPNDRFSAERPEGSISTLTIQRTEQRDSAMYRCASSLSSTDTQYFGPGTRLTVL.

This clonotype was counted a few times. CDR3 DNA: TGCAGCGTTGAAGATGAGGCAGGGGGCATCTATGGCTACACCTTC. Its protein product is CSVEDEAGGIYGYTF. This sequence joins TRBV29-1 and TRBJ1-2; 8 nucleotides line up with TRBD1. Germline CDR1 is SQVTM and CDR2 is ANQGSEA. J lost 4 bases, V lost 0 bases, and 7 bases had no gene match. CDR3 length: 15 residues.

The chain joins TRBV30 to TRBJ1-1; D is unresolved. Germline CDR1 GTSNPN, CDR2 SVGIG (reference sequence). V lost 5 bases and J 1 base, leaving 8 bases between the germline ends. The CDR3 is made up of 12 amino acids. The CDR3 DNA sequence: TGTGCCTGGGGGAAGTCGAACACTGAAGCTTTCTTT. Its translation is CAWGKSNTEAFF. Variable domain in full (rest from reference TRBV30 and TRBJ1-1): SQTIHQWPATLVQPVGSPLSLECTVEGTSNPNLYWYRQAAGRGLQLLFYSVGIGQISSEVPQNLSASRPQDRQFILSSKKLLLSDSGFYLCAWGKSNTEAFFGQGTRLTVV.

A few counts support this clonotype. This chain connects TRBV28 to TRBJ1-2; D call uncertain. Germline CDR1 and CDR2: MDHEN and SYDVKM. The CDR3 extends over 13 amino acids. The germline V and J ends were trimmed by 2 bases and 4 bases, with 8 bases remaining between them. The CDR3 bases are TGTGCCAGCAGTTTAGGGCGGTTCTATGGCTACACCTTC. This gives the protein CASSLGRFYGYTF.

This clonotype was seen only a few times. The genes are TRBV6-6 and TRBJ2-2; 12 bases line up with TRBD2. The length of the CDR3 is 18 residues. Germline lookup yields CDR1 MNHNY and CDR2 SVGAGI (reference sequence). V trimming: 6 bases; J trimming: 4 bases; junction bases outside the gene matches: 12. The CDR3 loop reads CASRHPTSGSRITGELFF. The DNA of the CDR3 is TGTGCCAGCAGGCACCCGACTAGCGGGAGTCGTATCACCGGGGAGCTGTTTTTT.

The rearrangement uses TRBV5-3 and TRBJ1-1; D gene uncertain. TRBV5-3 is flagged as an ORF with uncertain function. The CDR3 spans 15 residues. Trimming cost V 8 bases and J 0 bases, with 17 bases left between them. CDR3: CASTPGVGLNTEAFF. For the CDR3, the DNA is TGTGCCAGCACCCCTGGGGTGGGTTTGAACACTGAAGCTTTCTTT.

V gene TRBV28 combines with J gene TRBJ2-2, with 7 bases lining up with TRBD2. Germline CDR1 reads MDHEN; CDR2 reads SYDVKM. Unmatched junction bases numbered 18, after V lost 3 bases and J lost 5 bases. The CDR3 contains 19 residues. The CDR3 nucleotides read TGTGCCAGCAGTTTGCGTGGGAGGGCCGCTGGAGGAGATACCGGGGAGCTGTTTTTT. It is translated as CASSLRGRAAGGDTGELFF.